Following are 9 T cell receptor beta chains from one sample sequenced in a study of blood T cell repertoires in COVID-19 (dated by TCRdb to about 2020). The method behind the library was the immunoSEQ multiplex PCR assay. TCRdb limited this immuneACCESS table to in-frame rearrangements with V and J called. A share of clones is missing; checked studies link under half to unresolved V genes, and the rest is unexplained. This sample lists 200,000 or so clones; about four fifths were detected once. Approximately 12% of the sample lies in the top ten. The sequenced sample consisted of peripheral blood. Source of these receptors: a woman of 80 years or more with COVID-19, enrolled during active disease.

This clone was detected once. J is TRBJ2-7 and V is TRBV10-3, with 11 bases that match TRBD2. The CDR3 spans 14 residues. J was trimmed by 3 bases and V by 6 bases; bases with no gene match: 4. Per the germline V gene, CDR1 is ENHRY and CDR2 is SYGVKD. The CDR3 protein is CAISPGLAVYEQYF. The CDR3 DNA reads TGTGCCATCAGCCCGGGACTAGCGGTCTACGAGCAGTACTTC.

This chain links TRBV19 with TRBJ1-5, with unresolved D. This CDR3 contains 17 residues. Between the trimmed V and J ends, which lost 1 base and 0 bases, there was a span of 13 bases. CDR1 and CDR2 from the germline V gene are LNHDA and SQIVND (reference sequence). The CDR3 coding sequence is TGTGCCAGTAGTATAGTAGGCGGCAAGTATAGCAATCAGCCCCAGCATTTT. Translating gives CASSIVGGKYSNQPQHF.

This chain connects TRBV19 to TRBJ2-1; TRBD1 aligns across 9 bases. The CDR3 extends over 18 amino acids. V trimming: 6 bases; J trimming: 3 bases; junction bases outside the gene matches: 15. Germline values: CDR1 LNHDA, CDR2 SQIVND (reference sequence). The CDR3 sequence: CASSKSPRDRALYNEQFF. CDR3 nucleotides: TGTGCCAGTAGCAAATCACCCCGGGACAGGGCACTCTACAATGAGCAGTTCTTC.

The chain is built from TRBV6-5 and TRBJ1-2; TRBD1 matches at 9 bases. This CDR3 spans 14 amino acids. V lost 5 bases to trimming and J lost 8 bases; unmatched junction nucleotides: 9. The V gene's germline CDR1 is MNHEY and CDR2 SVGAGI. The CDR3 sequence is CASSRSRDREGYTF. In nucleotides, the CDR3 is TGTGCCAGCAGTCGAAGCCGGGACAGGGAAGGCTACACCTTC.

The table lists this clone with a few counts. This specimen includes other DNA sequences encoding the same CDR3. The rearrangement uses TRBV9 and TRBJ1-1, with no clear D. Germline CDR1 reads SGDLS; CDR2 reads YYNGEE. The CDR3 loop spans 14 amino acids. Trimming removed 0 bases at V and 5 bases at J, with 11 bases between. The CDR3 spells CASSVDRGGTEAFF. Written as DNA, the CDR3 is TGTGCCAGCAGCGTAGATCGGGGAGGTACTGAAGCTTTCTTT.

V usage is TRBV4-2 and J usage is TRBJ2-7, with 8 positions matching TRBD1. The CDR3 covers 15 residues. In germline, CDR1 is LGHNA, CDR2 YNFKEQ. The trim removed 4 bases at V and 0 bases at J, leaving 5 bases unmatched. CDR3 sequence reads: CASSRRDRSSYEQYF. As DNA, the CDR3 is TGTGCCAGCAGCCGCCGGGACAGGAGCTCCTACGAGCAGTACTTC.

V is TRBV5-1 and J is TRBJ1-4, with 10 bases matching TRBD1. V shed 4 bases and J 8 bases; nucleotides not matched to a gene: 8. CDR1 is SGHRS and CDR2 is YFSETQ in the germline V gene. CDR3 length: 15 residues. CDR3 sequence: CASSATGGIREKLFF. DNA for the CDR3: TGCGCCAGCAGCGCGACAGGGGGCATTCGGGAAAAACTGTTTTTT.

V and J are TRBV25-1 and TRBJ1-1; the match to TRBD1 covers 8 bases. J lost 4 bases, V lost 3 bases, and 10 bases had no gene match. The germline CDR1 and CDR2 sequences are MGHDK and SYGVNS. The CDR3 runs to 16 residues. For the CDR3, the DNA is TGTGCCAGCAGTGATCAGGACAGGGACGGTGGCACTGAAGCTTTCTTT. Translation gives CASSDQDRDGGTEAFF.

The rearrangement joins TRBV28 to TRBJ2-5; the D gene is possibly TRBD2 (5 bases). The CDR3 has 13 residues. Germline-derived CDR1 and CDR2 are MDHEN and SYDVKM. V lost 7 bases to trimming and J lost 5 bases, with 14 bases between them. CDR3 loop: CASITRGWETQYF. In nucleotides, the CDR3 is TGTGCCAGCATTACACGGGGTTGGGAGACCCAGTACTTC.